This TCR beta chain was sequenced during a study of cytomegalovirus exposure and HLA in healthy donors (dated by TCRdb to 2016 to 2017). Study-level background: An earlier analysis of roughly 500 of the donors reported 250 to 300 Gb of sequence data and roughly 120 million unique TCR beta sequences obtained from roughly 170 million T cells. An early release covering some 640 HLA-typed donors comprised approximately 290 gigabases of sequencing data and tens of millions of unique TCR sequences. Of the 300 to 450 genotyped donors, less than 85% were placed in the genetic ancestry cluster associated with self-reported Caucasian donors. The study aimed to test whether cataloging public T cell receptors could reveal signatures of past pathogen exposure. The T cell repertoires of 550 to 850 subjects were profiled by immunosequencing and related to cytomegalovirus serostatus. In addition to the first cohort of roughly 700 subjects, a separate validation cohort of approximately 110 different subjects was used. To predict cytomegalovirus infection status, the study combined high-throughput TCR immunosequencing, statistical association of individual TCRs with disease status, and machine learning. In a later analysis, previously published TCR beta repertoires from 666 donors were re-analyzed and high-resolution HLA genotyping was added so that TCR occurrence patterns could be studied. In the later analysis, no new phenotypic data were used to find candidate immune exposures; instead, reliance was placed on TCR beta sequences and their occurrence across donors. To decide whether each TCR beta V gene segment behaved as functional or pseudogenic, an earlier analysis of 587 of the donors relied on high-throughput TCR beta sequencing. Donor age, sex, ethnicity and CMV serostatus were compiled together with the repertoire data. In a later genetic analysis, genome-wide SNP genotypes for about 55% of the roughly 700 donors were used, and that subset was treated as a discovery cohort. Every discovery cohort repertoire had been produced on one sequencing platform. Both class I and class II loci were covered by HLA typing, at four-digit resolution. The number of typed donors differed by locus: roughly 620-630 for A, B, C, DRB1 and DQB1; some 540 for DQA1; about 600 for DPA1; and approximately 450 for DPB1. Because of strong linkage in the cohort, four to six DR-DQ haplotypes were treated as single units for association and clustering. Among 300 to 500 genotyped donors of the cohort, an average of approximately 240,000 unique TCR beta nucleotide sequences was sequenced per donor, of which 15% to 20% were non-productive.

Here is what the overall study found, with its caveats: A further reported finding was that TCR beta sequences accurately predicted the HLA-A and HLA-B alleles for most subjects in the first cohort. While some public TCRs were present in many individuals, most TCR sequences turned up only very rarely across donors. Several of the top co-occurrence clusters appeared to be linked to parvovirus B19, influenza, CMV and Epstein-Barr virus, according to a later analysis. Immune exposure information for the cohort was limited to CMV serostatus. Compared with the roughly 670-donor mean, donors in an Asian-associated ancestry cluster had fewer N-insertions in productive TCRs, according to a later genetic analysis. Because counts were too low, some 16 rarely observed V segments, including chromosome 9 orphons, were excluded from the earlier analysis of roughly 580 of the donors. According to the authors, the approach could potentially be generalized to other disease states and immunological phenotypes. A cluster of highly shared sequence variants was judged likely to be a technical artifact of the sequencing pipeline. In this cohort, only TCR beta chains were sequenced, and detectable features were limited by the absence of alpha or paired-chain data. HLA typing was unavailable for some donors at each locus, so association tests used only the typed subset. Because the 87-base-pair reads could not distinguish some IMGT-functional V segments, including TRBV6-2 and TRBV6-3, those segments were excluded. Correlated functional status among segregating V segments might be attributable to linkage disequilibrium, but an unknown experimental factor could not be ruled out. A few of the identified cytomegalovirus-associated TCR beta chains were confirmed in vitro to be specific for cytomegalovirus antigens. Specific HLA alleles were associated with 15,000 to 20,000 TCR beta sequences at a false discovery rate of 0.05 in a later analysis. Roughly uniform sequencing depth across donors was assumed in presence/absence analyses, although this assumption may not hold. When HLA alleles, especially DR and DQ, strongly co-occurred, TCR associations were difficult to assign to individual alleles. The study gave a list of over 150 TCR beta chains associated with cytomegalovirus. The classifier was reported to diagnose cytomegalovirus status with high specificity and sensitivity in both the original and validation cohorts. A later genetic analysis associated a missense DCLRE1C variant with V-gene and J-gene trimming of TCR beta chains, and an independent cohort replicated the association. Most CMV-associated TCR beta chains appeared to be HLA-restricted in a later analysis, and the HLA associations seemed to be driven largely by CMV exposure. In a later analysis, TCR association rates were found to vary across HLA loci, with the most associated TCRs seen for DRB1 alleles and the fewest for HLA-C alleles. In a later analysis, HLA-associated TCR beta chains showed more clonal expansion and lower generation probabilities than non-associated chains that were equally common. Broadly in line with IMGT annotations, most TCR beta V segments showed up in productive rearrangements about 87% or about 30% of the time in an earlier analysis of under 700 of the donors.

The library was built by means of the immunoSEQ multiplex PCR assay. For the multiplex PCR, a mixture combining 60 forward primers for TCR Vbeta segments and 13 reverse primers for TCR Jbeta segments was used. The CDR3 region of rearranged TCR beta genes was amplified from genomic DNA by a multiplex PCR assay. Amplified TCR beta libraries were sequenced as 87-base-pair reads on the Illumina HiSeq System. The original pipeline was this. A later analysis counted about 76 million unique TCR beta chains across the 650 to 700 repertoires, and some 11 million of these chains were shared by at least two donors. Raw reads were error-corrected and collapsed into unique sequences with a nearest-neighbor algorithm that merged closely related sequences to remove PCR and sequencing errors. To assign V, D and J gene segments, CDR3 sequences were aligned to IMGT reference sequences. For a sequence to be retained, a match of at least six nucleotides to both a V gene segment and a J gene segment was required. A rearrangement counted as productive if the CDR3 had no stop codons and remained in frame with V and J, and every other rearrangement counted as non-productive. CDR3 was defined according to IMGT convention as the region running from the second conserved V-encoded cysteine to the conserved J-encoded phenylalanine. Sequences without an unambiguous match to a single V gene segment were excluded from the earlier analysis of about 640 of the donors. An earlier analysis of 587 of the donors called V segments functional above 56.7% productive rearrangements and segregating when the between-donor standard deviation exceeded 5%. A statistical classification framework was developed to diagnose cytomegalovirus status using the catalog of TCR beta chain sequences. A later analysis assigned V and J genes by comparing TCR nucleotide sequences with IMGT/GENE-DB human TR gene sequences. The TCRdist pipeline was used in a later analysis to assign CDR3 sequences and most-parsimonious VDJ recombination scenarios. In a later analysis, each TCR beta chain was defined by its CDR3 amino acid sequence together with its V-gene family, and reads lacking a unique V-gene family were excluded. To address suspected cross-contamination and a sequencing artifact, a later analysis removed roughly 580 highly shared, low-generation-probability nucleotide sequences. A later analysis calculated a clonal expansion index for each public chain from normalized within-repertoire ranks of inferred template counts. A later analysis computed generation probabilities with a VDJ recombination model fitted to out-of-frame rearrangements, and checked the results against IGoR. In a later analysis, TCR-TCR, TCR-HLA and TCR-CMV co-occurrence was scored with hypergeometric tests, and a repertoire-size bias correction was applied to TCR pairs. A later analysis estimated false discovery rates by permuting HLA or CMV assignments 20 times. In a later analysis, co-occurring TCRs were grouped using DBSCAN, with TCRdist sequence similarity added in when clustering inside HLA-allele-positive subsets. For co-occurrence clustering, repertoires with fewer than 30,000 or more than 120,000 public chains were excluded, along with a handful of repertoires with anomalous nucleotide sharing. TCRdb mirrors the immuneACCESS table, restricted to in-frame sequences. Some clones are absent from its copies; in checked studies, under half trace to an unresolved V gene, and the reason for the others is unknown. The V and J calls and the clone size are those of that table, but D and trimming were determined from the DNA. For this sample the table gives around 210,000 clones, of which roughly 80% were detected only once. The ten biggest clones cover roughly 1.5% of the sample.

The cohort comprised 550 to 700 healthy bone marrow donors. All cohort members were sampled while nominally healthy, although unrecorded immune exposures were likely present. The donor was CMV seronegative and belonged to the group of several hundred seronegative cohort members. A peripheral blood sample was collected from each donor, and TCR beta sequencing was performed on peripheral blood mononuclear cells. Genomic DNA extraction from the blood cell samples was performed with the Qiagen DNeasy Blood Extraction Kit. Relative to germline, V is 3 bases shorter and J is 7 bases shorter, with 18 bases between their ends. The germline V gene yields KGHSH for CDR1 and LQKENI for CDR2. The CDR3 runs 15 amino acids, cysteine and phenylalanine included. Just CDR3 DNA is preserved here, 45 bases in frame from base 1. As to this clone: The target of this receptor is not known. Base qualities are missing; no much larger clone stands one base away.

Recombination joined TRBV18 with TRBJ1-1; matching of 5 bases hints at TRBD1 as the D gene. The receptor was isolated from a man in his fifties in good health and CMV-seronegative. Sequencing used PBMCs. The DNA sequence is as follows: TGTGCCAGCTCACCCATAGTGATTTCAGGGTTTGAAGCTTTCTTT. The translation is CASSPIVISGFEAFF.